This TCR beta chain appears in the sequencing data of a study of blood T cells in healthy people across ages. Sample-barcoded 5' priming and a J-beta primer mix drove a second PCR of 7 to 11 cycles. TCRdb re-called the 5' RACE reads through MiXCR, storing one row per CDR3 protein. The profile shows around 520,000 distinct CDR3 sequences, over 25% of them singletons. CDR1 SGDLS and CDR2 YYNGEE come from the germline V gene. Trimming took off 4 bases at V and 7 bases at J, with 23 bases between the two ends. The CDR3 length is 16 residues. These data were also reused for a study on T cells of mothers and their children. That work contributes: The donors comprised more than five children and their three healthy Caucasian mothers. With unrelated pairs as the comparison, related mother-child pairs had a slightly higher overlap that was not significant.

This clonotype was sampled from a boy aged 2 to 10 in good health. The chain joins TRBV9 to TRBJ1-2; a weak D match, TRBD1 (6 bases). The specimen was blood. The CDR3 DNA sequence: TGTGCCAGCAGCCCAGTGGGGCCGACAGGAGCGGGTGGCTACACCTTC. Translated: CASSPVGPTGAGGYTF.